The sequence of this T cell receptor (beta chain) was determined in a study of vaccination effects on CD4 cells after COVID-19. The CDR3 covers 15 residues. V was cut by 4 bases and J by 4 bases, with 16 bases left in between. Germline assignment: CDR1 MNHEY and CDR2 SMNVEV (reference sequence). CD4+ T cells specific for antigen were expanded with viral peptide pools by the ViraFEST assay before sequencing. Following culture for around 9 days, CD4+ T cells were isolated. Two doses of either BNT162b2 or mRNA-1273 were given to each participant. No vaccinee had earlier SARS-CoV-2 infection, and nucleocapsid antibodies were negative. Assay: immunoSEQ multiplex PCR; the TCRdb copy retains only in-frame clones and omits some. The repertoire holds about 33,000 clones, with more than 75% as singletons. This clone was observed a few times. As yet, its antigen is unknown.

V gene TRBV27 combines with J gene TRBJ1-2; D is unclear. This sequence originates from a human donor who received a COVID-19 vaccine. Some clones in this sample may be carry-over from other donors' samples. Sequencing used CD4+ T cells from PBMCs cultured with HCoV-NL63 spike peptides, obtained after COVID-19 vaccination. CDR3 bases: TGTGCCAGCAGTTCAGAAGTTACGGATTTCTATGGCTACACCTTC. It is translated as CASSSEVTDFYGYTF.